The T cell receptor (beta chain) described here comes from a study of cytomegalovirus exposure and HLA in healthy donors. Whole-study findings and limits: Many donors shared some public TCRs, even though most TCR sequences were rare.

Generated by immunoSEQ multiplex PCR, the TCRdb table keeps only in-frame clones and is missing some. The table records about 71,000 clones, approximately 94% of them present only once. Turning to this clone: The antigen remains unidentified.

Per germline, CDR1 SGHNT and CDR2 YYREEE (reference sequence). With 5 bases clipped from V and 3 bases from J, the junction kept 12 bases outside the gene matches. The length of the CDR3 is 17 residues. Sequencing was done on a sample of PBMCs. The clonotype originates from a woman aged 18-35 years in good health and CMV-seronegative. The genes are TRBV5-4 and TRBJ1-1; TRBD1 matches at 11 bases. The chain's CDR3 is CASRYGTGGGRDTEAFF. The CDR3 DNA sequence: TGTGCCAGCAGATATGGGACAGGGGGAGGTAGGGACACTGAAGCTTTCTTT. The full variable domain, with the rest looked up from reference TRBV5-4 and TRBJ1-1, is ETGVTQSPTHLIKTRGQQVTLRCSSQSGHNTVSWYQQALGQGPQFIFQYYREEENGRGNFPPRFSGLQFPNYSSELNVNALELDDSALYLCASRYGTGGGRDTEAFFGQGTRLTVV.